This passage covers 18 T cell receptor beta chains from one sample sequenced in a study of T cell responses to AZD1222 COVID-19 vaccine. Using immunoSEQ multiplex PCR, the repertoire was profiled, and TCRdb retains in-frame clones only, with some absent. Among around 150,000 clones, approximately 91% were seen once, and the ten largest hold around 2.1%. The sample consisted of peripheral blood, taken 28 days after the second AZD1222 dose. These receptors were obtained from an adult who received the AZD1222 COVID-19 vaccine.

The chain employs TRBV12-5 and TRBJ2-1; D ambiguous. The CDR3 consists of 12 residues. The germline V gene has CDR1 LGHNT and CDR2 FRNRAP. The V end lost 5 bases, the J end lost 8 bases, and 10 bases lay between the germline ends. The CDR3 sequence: CASGPQPDEQFF. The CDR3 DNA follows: TGTGCTAGTGGTCCCCAGCCCGATGAGCAGTTCTTC.

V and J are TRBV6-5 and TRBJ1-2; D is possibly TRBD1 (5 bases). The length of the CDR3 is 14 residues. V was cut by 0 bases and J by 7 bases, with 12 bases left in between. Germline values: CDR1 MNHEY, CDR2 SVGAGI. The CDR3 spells CASSYSQGMGGYTF. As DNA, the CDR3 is TGTGCCAGCAGTTACTCGCAGGGAATGGGTGGCTACACCTTC.

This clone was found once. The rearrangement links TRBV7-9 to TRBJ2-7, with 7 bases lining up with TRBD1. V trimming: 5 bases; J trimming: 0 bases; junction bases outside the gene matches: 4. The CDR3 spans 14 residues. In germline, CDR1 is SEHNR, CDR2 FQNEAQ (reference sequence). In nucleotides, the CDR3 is TGTGCCAGCAGCCGGGGACAGCTCTCCTACGAGCAGTACTTC. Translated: CASSRGQLSYEQYF.

The chain's CDR3 is CASSWGDRGSTDTQYF. CDR3 sequence (DNA): TGCGCCAGCAGCTGGGGCGACAGGGGTTCCACAGATACGCAGTATTTT. The chain couples TRBV5-1 to TRBJ2-3; the match to TRBD1 covers 8 bases. Germline CDR1 is SGHRS and CDR2 is YFSETQ. This CDR3 is 16 amino acids long. After removal of 3 bases from V and 2 bases from J, the junction contained 8 bases not matched to a gene.

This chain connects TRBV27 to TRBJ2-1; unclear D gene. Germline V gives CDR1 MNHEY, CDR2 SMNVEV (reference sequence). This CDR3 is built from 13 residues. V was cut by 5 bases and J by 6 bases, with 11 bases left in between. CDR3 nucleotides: TGTGCCAGCAGTCCGGACCTCCGCAATGAGCAGTTCTTC. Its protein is CASSPDLRNEQFF.

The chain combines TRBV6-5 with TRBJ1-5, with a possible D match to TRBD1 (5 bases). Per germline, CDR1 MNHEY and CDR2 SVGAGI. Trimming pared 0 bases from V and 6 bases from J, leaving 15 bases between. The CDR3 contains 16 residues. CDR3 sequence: CASSYSGLGGGQPQHF. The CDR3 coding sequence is TGTGCCAGCAGTTACTCGGGTTTGGGGGGAGGTCAGCCCCAGCATTTT.

The CDR3 loop reads CASSLADRVNSPLHF. CDR3 sequence (DNA): TGTGCCAGCAGCTTAGCTGACAGGGTTAATTCACCCCTCCACTTT. The V and J genes are TRBV7-9 and TRBJ1-6; TRBD1 agrees at 7 bases. The CDR3 loop spans 15 amino acids. Germline V lookup: CDR1 SEHNR, CDR2 FQNEAQ (reference sequence). After removal of 0 bases from V and 6 bases from J, the junction contained 2 bases not matched to a gene.

This CDR3 reads CASSYARGYGYTF. In nucleotides, the CDR3 is TGTGCCAGCAGTTACGCCAGGGGATATGGCTACACCTTC. The chain joins TRBV6-5 to TRBJ1-2; D might be TRBD1 (6 bases). Per the germline V gene, CDR1 is MNHEY and CDR2 is SVGAGI. The CDR3 consists of 13 residues. The ends were cut back, 2 bases at V and 5 bases at J, with 9 bases in the middle.

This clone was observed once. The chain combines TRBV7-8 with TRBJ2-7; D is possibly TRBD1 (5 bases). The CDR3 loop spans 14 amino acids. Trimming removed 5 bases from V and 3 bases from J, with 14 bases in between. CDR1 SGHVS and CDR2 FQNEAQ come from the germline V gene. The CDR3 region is CASSSTGWSYEQYF. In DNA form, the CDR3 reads TGTGCCAGCAGCAGTACAGGCTGGAGCTACGAGCAGTACTTC.

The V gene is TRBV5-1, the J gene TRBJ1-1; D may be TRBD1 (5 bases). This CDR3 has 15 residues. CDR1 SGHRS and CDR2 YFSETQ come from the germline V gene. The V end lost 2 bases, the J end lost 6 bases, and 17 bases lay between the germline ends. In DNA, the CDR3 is TGCGCCAGCAGCTTAGTATCAGGGAGTGCAGCTGAAGCTTTCTTT. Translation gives CASSLVSGSAAEAFF.

In nucleotides, the CDR3 is TGTGCCAGCAGCGGTGACAGGGTAGGCAATCAGCCCCAGCATTTT. Encoded protein: CASSGDRVGNQPQHF. V gene TRBV7-9 combines with J gene TRBJ1-5, with TRBD1 matching 7 bases. Trimming removed 5 bases from V and 2 bases from J; junction bases left unmatched: 6. The length of the CDR3 is 15 residues. CDR1 and CDR2 from the germline V gene are SEHNR and FQNEAQ (reference sequence).

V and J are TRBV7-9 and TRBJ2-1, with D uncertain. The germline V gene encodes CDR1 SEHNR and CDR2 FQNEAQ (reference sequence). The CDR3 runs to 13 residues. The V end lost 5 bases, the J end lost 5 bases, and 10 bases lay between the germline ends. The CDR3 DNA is TGTGCCAGCAGCCCGGTTGGGGACAATGAGCAGTTCTTC. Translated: CASSPVGDNEQFF.

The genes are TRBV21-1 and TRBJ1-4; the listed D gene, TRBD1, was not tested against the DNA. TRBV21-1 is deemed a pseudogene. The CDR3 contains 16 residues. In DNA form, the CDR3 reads TGTGCCAGCAGCAAACCCAGGGCGTCAACTAATGAAAAACTGTTTTTT. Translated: CASSKPRASTNEKLFF.

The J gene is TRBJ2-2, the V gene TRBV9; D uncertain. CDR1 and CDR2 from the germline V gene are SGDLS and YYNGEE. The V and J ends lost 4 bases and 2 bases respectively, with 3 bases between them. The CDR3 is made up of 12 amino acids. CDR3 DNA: TGTGCCAGCAGCCCAAACACCGGGGAGCTGTTTTTT. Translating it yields CASSPNTGELFF.

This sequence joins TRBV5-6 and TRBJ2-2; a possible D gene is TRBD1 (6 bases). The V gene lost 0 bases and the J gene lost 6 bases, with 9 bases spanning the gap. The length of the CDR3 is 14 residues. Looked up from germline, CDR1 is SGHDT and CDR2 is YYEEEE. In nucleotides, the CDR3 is TGTGCCAGCAGCTTGGGTAGGGGGTCCGGGGAGCTGTTTTTT. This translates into CASSLGRGSGELFF.

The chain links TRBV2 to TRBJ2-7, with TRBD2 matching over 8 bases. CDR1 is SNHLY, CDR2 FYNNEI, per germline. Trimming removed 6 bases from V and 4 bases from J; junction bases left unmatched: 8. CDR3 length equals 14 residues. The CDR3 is CASSPRLASYEQYF. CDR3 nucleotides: TGTGCCAGCAGCCCCAGACTAGCGAGTTACGAGCAGTACTTC. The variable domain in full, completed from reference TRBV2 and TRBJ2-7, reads EPEVTQTPSHQVTQMGQEVILRCVPISNHLYFYWYRQILGQKVEFLVSFYNNEISEKSEIFDDQFSVERPDGSNFTLKIRSTKLEDSAMYFCASSPRLASYEQYFGPGTRLTVT.

CDR3 region: CASSPQGGRTEAFF. The CDR3 region has the DNA TGTGCCAGCAGCCCCCAAGGGGGGCGAACTGAAGCTTTCTTT. V and J are TRBV11-2 and TRBJ1-1, with D perhaps TRBD1 (6 bases). V shed 5 bases and J shed 5 bases, with 15 bases lying between them. Germline values: CDR1 SGHAT, CDR2 FQNNGV. The CDR3 is 14 residues long.

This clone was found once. The CDR3 coding sequence is TGTGCCAGCAGTGAAGACAGGGATAATCAGCCCCAGCATTTT. This translates into CASSEDRDNQPQHF. This sequence joins TRBV6-1 and TRBJ1-5; D possibly corresponds to TRBD1 (6 bases). The length of the CDR3 is 14 residues. From germline, CDR1 is MNHNS and CDR2 SASEGT. V was trimmed by 1 base and J by 4 bases, leaving 8 bases between them.